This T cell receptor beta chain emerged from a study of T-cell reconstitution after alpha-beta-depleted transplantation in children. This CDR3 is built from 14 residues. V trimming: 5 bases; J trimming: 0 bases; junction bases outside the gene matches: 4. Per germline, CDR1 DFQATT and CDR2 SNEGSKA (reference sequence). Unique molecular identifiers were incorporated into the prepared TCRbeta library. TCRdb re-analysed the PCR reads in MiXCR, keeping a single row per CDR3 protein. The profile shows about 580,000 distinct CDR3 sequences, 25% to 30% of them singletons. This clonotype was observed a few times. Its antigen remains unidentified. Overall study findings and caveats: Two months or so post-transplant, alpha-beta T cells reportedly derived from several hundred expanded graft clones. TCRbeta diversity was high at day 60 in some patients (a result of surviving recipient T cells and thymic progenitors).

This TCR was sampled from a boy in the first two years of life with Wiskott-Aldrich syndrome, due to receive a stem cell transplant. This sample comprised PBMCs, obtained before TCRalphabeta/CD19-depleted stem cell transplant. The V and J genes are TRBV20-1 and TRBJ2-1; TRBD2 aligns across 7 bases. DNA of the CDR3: TGCAGTGCTGACCGGGACTACTCCTACAATGAGCAGTTCTTC. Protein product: CSADRDYSYNEQFF.